These T cell receptor beta chains were read from a single sample in a study of beta chain features in type 1 diabetes. Only in-frame clones appear in the TCRdb table, and some are missing; sequencing was by immunoSEQ multiplex PCR. This sample has 150,000 or so clones, with roughly 10% found just once. The sample taken for sequencing was central memory CD4+ T cells from blood. Receptor source: a woman aged 40 to 49 in good health. Both conserved end residues are part of each CDR3. Clone size appears in some rows only: once, few, many, or a class for an expanded clone.

clone_size v_call cdr3_aa
few TRBV2 CASSLSGVDTQYF
few TRBV6-1 CASSRSGAGYGYTF
. TRBV2 CASSDRTGRTDTQYF
. TRBV5-1 CASSLVVAGQDGYTF
. TRBV5-4 CASSQNRGSNQPQHF
few TRBV4-1 CASSPTGTGGQGSYNSPLHF
few TRBV19 CASSQNAGEEAFF
few TRBV2 CASSGFATGGSPLHF
. TRBV5-4 CASSPDRGIQETQYF
few TRBV6-1 CASSEGLAGSGSTQYF
few TRBV6-1 CASSEERNSPLHF
. TRBV6-4 CASSEAAGRTQYF
. TRBV27 CASSFEPRQSNYGYTF
few TRBV2 CASAGSNYEQYF
. TRBV29-1 CSVATSGGNEQFF
once TRBV4-2 CASSQKDRQRDSPLHF
few TRBV11-2 CASSLGVTGGQETQYF
few TRBV6-1 CASKEAAGARETQYF
. TRBV2 CASSAGGYGYTF
few TRBV6-6 CASGRERGYEQYF
few TRBV5-5 CASSVTRQGRIPSPLHF
. TRBV9 CASSVDVRANNEQFF
few TRBV27 CASSLLRGEKLFF
few TRBV11-2 CASSSGTGNYGYTF
few TRBV5-6 CASSLTELSYGYTF
. TRBV7-2 CASSYVEAADTQYF
few TRBV9 CASSVGAGGPMEQYF
few TRBV2 CASSAMGQGNSPLHF
. TRBV29-1 CSVHRVANTEAFF
. TRBV6-5 CASSYGGGQGYEQYF
. TRBV5-1 CASSGGALLTDTQYF
few TRBV5-4 CASSFRSTEAFF